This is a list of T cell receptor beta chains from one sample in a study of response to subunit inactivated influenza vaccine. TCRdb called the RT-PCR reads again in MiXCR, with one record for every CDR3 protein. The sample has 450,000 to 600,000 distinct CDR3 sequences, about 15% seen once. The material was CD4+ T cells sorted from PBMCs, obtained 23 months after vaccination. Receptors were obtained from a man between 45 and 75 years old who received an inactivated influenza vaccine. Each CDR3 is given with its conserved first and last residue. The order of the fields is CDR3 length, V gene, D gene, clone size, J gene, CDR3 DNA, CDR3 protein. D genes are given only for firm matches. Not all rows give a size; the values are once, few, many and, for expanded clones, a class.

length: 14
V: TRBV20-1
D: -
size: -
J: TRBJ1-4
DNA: TGCAGTGCGGCCCGTGGAGGGATGAATGAAAAACTGTTTTTT
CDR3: CSAARGGMNEKLFF

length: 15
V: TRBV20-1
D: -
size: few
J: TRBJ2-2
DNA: TGCAGTGCTAGAGACCCCGGGAGACGGACCGGGGAGCTGTTTTTT
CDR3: CSARDPGRRTGELFF

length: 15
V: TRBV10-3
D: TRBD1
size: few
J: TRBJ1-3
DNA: TGTGCCATCAGTGTATCACAGGGGGTTGGAAACACCATATATTTT
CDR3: CAISVSQGVGNTIYF

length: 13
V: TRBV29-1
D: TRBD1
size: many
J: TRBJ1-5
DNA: TGCAGCGTGGCCAGGGGGTCCAATCAGCCCCAGCATTTT
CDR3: CSVARGSNQPQHF

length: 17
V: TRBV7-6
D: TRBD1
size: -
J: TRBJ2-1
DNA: TGTGCCAGCAGCTCAGGACAGGGGCAGTATATTTACAATGAGCAGTTCTTC
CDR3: CASSSGQGQYIYNEQFF

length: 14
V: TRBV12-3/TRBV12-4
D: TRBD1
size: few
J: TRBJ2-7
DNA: TGTGCCAGCAGTTTAGATGACAGGGTGGGCGAGCAGTACTTC
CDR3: CASSLDDRVGEQYF

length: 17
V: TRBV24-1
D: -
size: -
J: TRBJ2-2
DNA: TGTGCCACCAGTGATTTGTGGGGACGGCCGGGCGCCGGGGAGCTGTTTTTT
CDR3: CATSDLWGRPGAGELFF

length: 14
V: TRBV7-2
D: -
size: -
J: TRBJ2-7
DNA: TGTGCAAGCAGCTTAGCATCGGTTGGCTACGAGCAGTACTTC
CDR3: CASSLASVGYEQYF

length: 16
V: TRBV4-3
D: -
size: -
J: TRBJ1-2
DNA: TGCGCCAGCAGCCAAGATCCCAGGGGCCGAAGCTATGGCTACACCTTC
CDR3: CASSQDPRGRSYGYTF

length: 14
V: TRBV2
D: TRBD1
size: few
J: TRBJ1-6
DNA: TGTGCCAGCAGGGGGACAGGGGGGAATTCACCCCTCCACTTT
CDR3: CASRGTGGNSPLHF

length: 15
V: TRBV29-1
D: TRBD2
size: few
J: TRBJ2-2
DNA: TGCAGCGTTGAATCCAGCGGGGTTAGGACCGGGGAGCTGTTTTTT
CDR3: CSVESSGVRTGELFF

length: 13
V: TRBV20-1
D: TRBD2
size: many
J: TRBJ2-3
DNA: TGCAGTGCGGGGGGGTTGTCCACAGATACGCAGTATTTT
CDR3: CSAGGLSTDTQYF

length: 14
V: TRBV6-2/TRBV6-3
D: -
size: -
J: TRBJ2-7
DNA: TGTGCCAGCACCTCAGGGACGGACTCCTACGAGCAGTACTTC
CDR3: CASTSGTDSYEQYF

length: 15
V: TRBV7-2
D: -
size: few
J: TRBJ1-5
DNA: TGTGCCAGCAGCTTGTTAGCGGGAAGAGATCAGCCCCAGCATTTT
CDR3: CASSLLAGRDQPQHF

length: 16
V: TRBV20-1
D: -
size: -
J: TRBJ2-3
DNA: TGCAGTGCTAGTGATTCTGACGGGGGTAGCACAGATACGCAGTATTTT
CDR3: CSASDSDGGSTDTQYF